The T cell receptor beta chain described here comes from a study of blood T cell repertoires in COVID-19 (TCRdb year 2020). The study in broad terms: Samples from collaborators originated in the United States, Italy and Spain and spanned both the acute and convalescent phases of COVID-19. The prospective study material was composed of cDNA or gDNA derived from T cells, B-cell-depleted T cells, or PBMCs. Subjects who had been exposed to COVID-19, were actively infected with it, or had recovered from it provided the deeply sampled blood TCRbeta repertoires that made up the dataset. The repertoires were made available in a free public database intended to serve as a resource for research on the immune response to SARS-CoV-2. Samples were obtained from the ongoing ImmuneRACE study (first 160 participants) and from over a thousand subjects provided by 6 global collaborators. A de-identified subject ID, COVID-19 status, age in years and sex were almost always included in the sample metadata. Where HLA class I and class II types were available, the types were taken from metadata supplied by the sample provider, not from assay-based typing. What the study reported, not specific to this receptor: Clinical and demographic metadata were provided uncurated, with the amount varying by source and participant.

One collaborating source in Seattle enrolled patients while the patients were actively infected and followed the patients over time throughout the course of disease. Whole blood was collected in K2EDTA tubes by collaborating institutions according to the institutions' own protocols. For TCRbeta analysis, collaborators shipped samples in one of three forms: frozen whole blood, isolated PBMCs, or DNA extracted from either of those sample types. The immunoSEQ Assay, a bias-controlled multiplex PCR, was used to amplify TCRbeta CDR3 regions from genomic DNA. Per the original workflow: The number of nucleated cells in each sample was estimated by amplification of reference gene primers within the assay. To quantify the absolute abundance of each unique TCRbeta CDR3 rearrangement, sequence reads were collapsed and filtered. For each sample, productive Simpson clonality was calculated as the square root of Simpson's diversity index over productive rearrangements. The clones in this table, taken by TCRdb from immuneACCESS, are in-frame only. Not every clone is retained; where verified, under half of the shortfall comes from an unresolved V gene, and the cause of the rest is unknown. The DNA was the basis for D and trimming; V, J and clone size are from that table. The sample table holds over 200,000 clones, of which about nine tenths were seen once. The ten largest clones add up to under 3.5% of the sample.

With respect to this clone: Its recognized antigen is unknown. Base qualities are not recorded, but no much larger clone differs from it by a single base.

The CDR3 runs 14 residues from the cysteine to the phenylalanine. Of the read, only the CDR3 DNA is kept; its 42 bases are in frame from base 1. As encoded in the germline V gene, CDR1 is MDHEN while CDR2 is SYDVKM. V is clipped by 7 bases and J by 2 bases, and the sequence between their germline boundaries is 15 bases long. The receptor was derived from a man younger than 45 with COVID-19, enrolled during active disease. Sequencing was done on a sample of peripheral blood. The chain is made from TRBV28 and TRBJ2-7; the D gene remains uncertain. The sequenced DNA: TGTGCCAGCATAGGCGGAGTCCGTGCCTACGAGCAGTACTTC. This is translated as CASIGGVRAYEQYF.